The 2 T cell receptor beta chains listed next were all sequenced from one sample in a study of human CD8 memory T cell subsets. Generation of TCR beta libraries used UMI-labeled 5' RACE. TCRdb re-called the 5' RACE reads and gives one entry per CDR3 protein, without DNA. Recorded for this sample: approximately 7,000 distinct CDR3 sequences. Sequenced input: CD8+ T cells from PBMCs. The source of these receptors is a human donor in good health.

This chain links TRBV2 with TRBJ2-7; there is no DNA to check the TCRdb D call of TRBD1. From germline, CDR1 is SNHLY and CDR2 FYNNEI. CDR3 length: 14 amino acids. CDR3 residues: CASKKGTFGYEQYF.

The genes are TRBV19 and TRBJ1-1. CDR1 LNHDA and CDR2 SQIVND come from the germline V gene (reference sequence). The CDR3 runs to 11 residues. The CDR3 here is CASSTGPWAFF.